This TCR beta chain was obtained from a study of chemoradiotherapy in HPV16-positive cancers. The overall study: Candidate HPV-specific clones and shared TCR motifs came from two HPV16-positive patients.

General study points: Candidate HPV-specific clones and E7-related TCR motifs grew in tumor during treatment. HPV-specific T cells were functionally defined from only two HPV16-positive patients.

As for this clone: Its specificity is unknown.

Looked up from germline, CDR1 is SQVTM and CDR2 is ANQGSEA. V gave up 7 bases and J gave up 2 bases; unmatched junction bases: 6. This CDR3 comprises 13 residues. Profiled with immunoSEQ multiplex PCR; TCRdb holds only in-frame clones, not every one. This sample carries 5,800 or so clones, approximately 93% of them seen once, and the ten largest clones take about 20%. This sample comprised blood, obtained from a patient who underwent chemoradiotherapy. The V gene is TRBV29-1, the J gene TRBJ2-5; 8 bases map to TRBD2. This receptor was obtained from a human donor with HPV-associated anogenital cancer. The CDR3 bases are TGCAGCGGTAGCGGGGCAACTCAAGAGACCCAGTACTTC. Amino acids: CSGSGATQETQYF.